Sequencing of this T cell receptor (beta chain) was carried out in a study of vaccination and CD4 T cells after COVID-19. For the study at large: Timing of post-vaccine sample collection was a median 72 days after dose two, with a range of 14 to 241.

This clonotype is medium-sized within its sample. What it binds is not known. Study outcomes and limitations: Convalescent patients gained a median 86.3% of their reactive clones only post-vaccination. For SARS-CoV-2-reactive clonotypes, the median went from 21 to 38, a nonsignificant increase.

V dropped 3 bases and J dropped 4 bases, with 12 bases sitting between them. CDR3 size: 13 residues. Germline V gene sequence: CDR1 SQVTM, CDR2 ANQGSEA. With the Oncomine TCR Beta short-read assay, DNA from cultured CD4+ T cells was sequenced. TCRdb passed the PCR reads through MiXCR, listing each CDR3 protein once. The table lists 20,000 to 25,000 distinct CDR3 sequences, almost 50% of them singletons. Regarding treatment: roughly 10-day PBMC culture with coronavirus spike peptide pools or control peptides (ViraFEST assay). Positive PCR dates ranged from March to December 2020; these dates predated US Alpha, Beta and Delta variants.

The chain couples TRBV29-1 to TRBJ1-1; no reliable D call. Material for sequencing was CD4+ T cells from blood, cultured in vitro. The receptor's source is a human donor who had recovered from COVID-19. The CDR3 here is CSVERARGTEAFF. CDR3 DNA sequence: TGCAGCGTTGAGCGGGCACGGGGCACTGAAGCTTTCTTT.